The T cell receptor beta chain under discussion was sequenced for a study of vaccination and CD4 T cells after COVID-19. Regarding the study as a whole: Of the reactive clones in convalescent patients, a median around 83% showed up only post-vaccination.

This clonotype has a handful of counts. Its specificity is not known. Regarding treatment: approximately nine-day PBMC culture with coronavirus spike peptide pools or control peptides (ViraFEST assay). CD4+ T cells that had been cultured provided DNA sequenced with the Oncomine TCR Beta short-read assay. TCRdb called the PCR reads again in MiXCR, with one record for every CDR3 protein. The sample has approximately 12,000 distinct CDR3 sequences; over 50% are singletons. V lost 3 bases to trimming and J lost 6 bases, with 15 bases between them. Per the germline V gene, CDR1 is KGHDR and CDR2 is SFDVKD. The CDR3 loop spans 15 amino acids.

This chain connects TRBV24-1 to TRBJ2-3, with D hard to call. This receptor was identified in a human donor who had recovered from COVID-19. The sample was CD4+ T cells from blood, cultured in vitro. CDR3 DNA: TGTGCCACCAGTGATCCCGGTTCCGGCAGGGATACGCAGTATTTT. Protein sequence: CATSDPGSGRDTQYF.